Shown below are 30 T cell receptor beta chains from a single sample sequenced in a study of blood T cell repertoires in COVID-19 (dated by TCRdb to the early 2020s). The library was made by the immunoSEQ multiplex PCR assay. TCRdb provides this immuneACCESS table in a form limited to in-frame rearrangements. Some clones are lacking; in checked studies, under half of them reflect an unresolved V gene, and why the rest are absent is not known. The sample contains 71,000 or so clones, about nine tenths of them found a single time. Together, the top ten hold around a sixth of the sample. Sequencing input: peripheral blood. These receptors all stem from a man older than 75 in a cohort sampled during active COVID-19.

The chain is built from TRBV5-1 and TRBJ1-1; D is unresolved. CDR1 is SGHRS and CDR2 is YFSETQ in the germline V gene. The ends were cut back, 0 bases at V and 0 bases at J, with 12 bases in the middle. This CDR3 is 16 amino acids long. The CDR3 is CASSLVTGNMNTEAFF. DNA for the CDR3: TGCGCCAGCAGCTTGGTGACGGGTAATATGAACACTGAAGCTTTCTTT.

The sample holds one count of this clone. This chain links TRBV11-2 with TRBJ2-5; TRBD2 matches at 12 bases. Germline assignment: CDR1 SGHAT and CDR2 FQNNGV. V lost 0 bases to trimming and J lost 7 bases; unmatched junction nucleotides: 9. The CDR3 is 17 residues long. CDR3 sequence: CASSLDLAGGPLGTQYF. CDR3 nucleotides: TGTGCCAGCAGCTTAGACCTAGCGGGGGGGCCTCTTGGGACCCAGTACTTC. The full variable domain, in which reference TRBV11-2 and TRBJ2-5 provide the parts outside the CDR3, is EAGVAQSPRYKIIEKRQSVAFWCNPISGHATLYWYQQILGQGPKLLIQFQNNGVVDDSQLPKDRFSAERLKGVDSTLKIQPAKLEDSAVYLCASSLDLAGGPLGTQYFGPGTRLLVL.

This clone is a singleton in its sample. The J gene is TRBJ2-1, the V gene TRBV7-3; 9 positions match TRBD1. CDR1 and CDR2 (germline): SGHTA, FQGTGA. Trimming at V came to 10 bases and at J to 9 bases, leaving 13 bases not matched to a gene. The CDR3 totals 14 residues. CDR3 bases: TGTGCCACAACCCGGGACAGGGTCTCTGGTGAGCAGTTCTTC. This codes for CATTRDRVSGEQFF.

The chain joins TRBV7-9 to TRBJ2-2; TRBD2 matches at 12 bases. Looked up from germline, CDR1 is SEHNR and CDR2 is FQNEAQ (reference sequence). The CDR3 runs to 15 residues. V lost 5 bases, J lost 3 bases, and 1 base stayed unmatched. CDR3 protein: CASSPSGGDTGELFF. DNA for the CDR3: TGTGCCAGCAGCCCTAGCGGGGGGGACACCGGGGAGCTGTTTTTT.

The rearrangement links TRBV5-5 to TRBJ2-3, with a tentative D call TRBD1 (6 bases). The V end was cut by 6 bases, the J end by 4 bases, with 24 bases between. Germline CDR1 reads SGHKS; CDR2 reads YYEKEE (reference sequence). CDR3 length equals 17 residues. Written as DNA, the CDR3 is TGTGCCAGCAACCAGGCCCCAGGGGCCCCACTCGCAGATACGCAGTATTTT. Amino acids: CASNQAPGAPLADTQYF.

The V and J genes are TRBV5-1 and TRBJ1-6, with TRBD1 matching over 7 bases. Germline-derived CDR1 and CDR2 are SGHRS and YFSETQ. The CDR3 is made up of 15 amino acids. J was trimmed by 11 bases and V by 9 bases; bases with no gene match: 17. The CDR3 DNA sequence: TGCGCCACTCCAAAGGGGGCGCGGGTGGTTCCACCCCTCCACTTT. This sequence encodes CATPKGARVVPPLHF.

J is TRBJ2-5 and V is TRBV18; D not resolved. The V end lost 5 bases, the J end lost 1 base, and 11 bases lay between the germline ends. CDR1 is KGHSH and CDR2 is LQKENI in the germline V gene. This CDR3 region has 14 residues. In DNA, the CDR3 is TGTGCCAGCTCATCAATAGGCGGCCAAGAGACCCAGTACTTC. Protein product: CASSSIGGQETQYF.

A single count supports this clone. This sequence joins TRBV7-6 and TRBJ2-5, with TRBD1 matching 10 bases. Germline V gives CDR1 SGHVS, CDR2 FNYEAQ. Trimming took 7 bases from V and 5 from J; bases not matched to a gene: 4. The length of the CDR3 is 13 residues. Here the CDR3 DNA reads TGTGCCAGCATGGACAGGGGGTTGGAGACCCAGTACTTC. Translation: CASMDRGLETQYF.

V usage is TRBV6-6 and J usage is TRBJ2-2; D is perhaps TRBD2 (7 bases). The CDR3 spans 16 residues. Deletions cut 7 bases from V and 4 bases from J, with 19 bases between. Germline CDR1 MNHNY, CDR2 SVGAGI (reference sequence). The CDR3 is CASTMGGQLSTGELFF. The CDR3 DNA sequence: TGTGCCAGCACCATGGGGGGGCAGTTGAGCACCGGGGAGCTGTTTTTT.

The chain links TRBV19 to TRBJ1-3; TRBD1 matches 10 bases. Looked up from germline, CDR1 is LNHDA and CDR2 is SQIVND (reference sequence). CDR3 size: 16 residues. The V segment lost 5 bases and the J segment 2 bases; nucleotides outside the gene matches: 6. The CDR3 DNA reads TGTGCCAGTAGTCGGGACAGGGGACAGGCTGGAAACACCATATATTTT. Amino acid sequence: CASSRDRGQAGNTIYF.

The CDR3 region has the DNA TGTGCCAGCAGCCCTCGAGGACAGGACTACGAGCAGTACTTC. Its translation: CASSPRGQDYEQYF. The chain is built from TRBV7-2 and TRBJ2-7, with 7 bases aligning to TRBD1. Germline V CDR1 and CDR2: SGHTA, FQGNSA. The CDR3 spans 14 residues. V was pared by 5 bases and J by 3 bases, with 7 bases of the junction left unmatched.

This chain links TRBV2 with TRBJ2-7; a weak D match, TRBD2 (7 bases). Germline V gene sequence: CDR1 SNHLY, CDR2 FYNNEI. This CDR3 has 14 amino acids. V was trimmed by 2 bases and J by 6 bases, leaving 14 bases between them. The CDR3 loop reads CASSERGGPVEQYF. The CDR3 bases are TGTGCCAGCAGTGAAAGGGGGGGGCCGGTCGAGCAGTACTTC.

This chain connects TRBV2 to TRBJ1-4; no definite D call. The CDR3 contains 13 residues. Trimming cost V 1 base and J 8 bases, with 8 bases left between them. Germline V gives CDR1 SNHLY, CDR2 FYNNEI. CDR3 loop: CASSEDLEEKLFF. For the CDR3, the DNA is TGTGCCAGCAGTGAAGATTTAGAGGAAAAACTGTTTTTT.

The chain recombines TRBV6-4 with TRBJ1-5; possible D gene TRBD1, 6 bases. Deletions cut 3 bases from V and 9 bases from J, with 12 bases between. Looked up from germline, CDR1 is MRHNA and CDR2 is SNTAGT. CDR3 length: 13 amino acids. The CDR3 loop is CASSELLRGPQHF. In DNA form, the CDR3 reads TGTGCCAGCAGTGAACTGCTCAGGGGGCCCCAGCATTTT.

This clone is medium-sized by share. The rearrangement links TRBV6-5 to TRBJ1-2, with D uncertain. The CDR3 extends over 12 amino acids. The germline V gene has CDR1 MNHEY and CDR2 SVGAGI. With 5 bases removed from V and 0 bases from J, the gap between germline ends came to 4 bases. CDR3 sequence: CASSTANYGYTF. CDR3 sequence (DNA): TGTGCCAGCAGTACAGCTAACTATGGCTACACCTTC.

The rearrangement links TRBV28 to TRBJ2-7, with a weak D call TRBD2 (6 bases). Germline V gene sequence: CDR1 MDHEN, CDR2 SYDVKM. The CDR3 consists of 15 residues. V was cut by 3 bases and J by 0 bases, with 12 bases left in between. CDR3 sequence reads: CASSFRRDGSYEQYV. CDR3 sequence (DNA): TGTGCCAGCAGTTTCAGGAGGGATGGCTCCTACGAGCAGTACGTC.

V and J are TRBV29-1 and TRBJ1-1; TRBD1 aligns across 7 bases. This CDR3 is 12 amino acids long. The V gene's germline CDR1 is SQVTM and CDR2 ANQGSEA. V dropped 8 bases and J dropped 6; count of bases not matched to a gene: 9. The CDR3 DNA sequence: TGCAGCTCGAGATACAGGGGTTCTGAAGCTTTCTTT. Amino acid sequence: CSSRYRGSEAFF.

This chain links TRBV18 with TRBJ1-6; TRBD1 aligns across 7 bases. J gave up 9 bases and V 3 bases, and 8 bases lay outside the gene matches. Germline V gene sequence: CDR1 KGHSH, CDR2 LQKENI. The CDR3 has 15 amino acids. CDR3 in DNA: TGTGCCAGCTCACCCCAACAGGGGAAGGGTTCACCCCTCCACTTT. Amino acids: CASSPQQGKGSPLHF.

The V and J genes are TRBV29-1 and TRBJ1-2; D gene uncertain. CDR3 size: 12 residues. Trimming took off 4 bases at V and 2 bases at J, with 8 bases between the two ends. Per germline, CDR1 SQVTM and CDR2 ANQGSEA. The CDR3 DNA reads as TGCAGCGTTGCTCGGGAGAACTATGGCTACACCTTC. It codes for CSVARENYGYTF.

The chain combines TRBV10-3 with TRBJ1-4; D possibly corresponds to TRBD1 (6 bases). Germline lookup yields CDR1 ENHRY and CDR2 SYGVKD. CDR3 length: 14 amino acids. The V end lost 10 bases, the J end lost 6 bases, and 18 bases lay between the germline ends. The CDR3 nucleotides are TGTGCCACCGGAGGGGGGGCGCGAGATGAAAAACTGTTTTTT. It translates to CATGGGARDEKLFF.

Here the CDR3 DNA reads TGTGCCAGCAGCTTAGTGCTAGCGGGGGCAGATACGCAGTATTTT. This gives the protein CASSLVLAGADTQYF. The chain combines TRBV7-9 with TRBJ2-3; 10 nucleotides match TRBD2. The germline CDR1 and CDR2 sequences are SEHNR and FQNEAQ (reference sequence). This CDR3 is 15 amino acids long. V shed 1 base and J 4 bases; nucleotides not matched to a gene: 2.

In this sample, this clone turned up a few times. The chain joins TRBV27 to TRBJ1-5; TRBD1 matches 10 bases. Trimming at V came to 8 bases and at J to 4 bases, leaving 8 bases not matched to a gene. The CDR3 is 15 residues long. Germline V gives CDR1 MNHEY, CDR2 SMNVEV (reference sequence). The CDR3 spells CASSPDRGSNQPQHF. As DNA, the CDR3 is TGTGCCAGCTCTCCGGACAGGGGGTCGAATCAGCCCCAGCATTTT.

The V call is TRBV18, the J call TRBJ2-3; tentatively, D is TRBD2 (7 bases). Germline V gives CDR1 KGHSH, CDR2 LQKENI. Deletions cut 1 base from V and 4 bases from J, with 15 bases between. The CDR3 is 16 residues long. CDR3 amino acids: CASSPRRGAAADTQYF. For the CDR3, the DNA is TGTGCCAGCTCACCACGCCGGGGGGCAGCGGCAGATACGCAGTATTTT.

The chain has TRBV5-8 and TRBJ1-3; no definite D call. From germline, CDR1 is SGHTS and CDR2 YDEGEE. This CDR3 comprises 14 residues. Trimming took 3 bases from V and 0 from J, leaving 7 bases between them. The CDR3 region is CASSSWSSGNTIYF. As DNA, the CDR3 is TGTGCCAGCAGCTCCTGGAGCTCTGGAAACACCATATATTTT.

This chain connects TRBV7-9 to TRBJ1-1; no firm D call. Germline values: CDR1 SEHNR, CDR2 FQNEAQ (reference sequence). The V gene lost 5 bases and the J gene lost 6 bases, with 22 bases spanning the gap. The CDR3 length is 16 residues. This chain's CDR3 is CASSTDGLGSFAEAFF. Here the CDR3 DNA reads TGTGCCAGCAGCACTGATGGACTGGGGAGTTTCGCTGAAGCTTTCTTT.

The CDR3 DNA reads TGTGCCGGCGGGACAGGGGAGGTTGAGCAGTTCTTC. It specifies CAGGTGEVEQFF. The rearrangement uses TRBV18 and TRBJ2-1, with TRBD1 identical over 10 bases. The trim removed 11 bases at V and 9 bases at J, leaving 7 bases unmatched. This CDR3 comprises 12 residues. Germline V gives CDR1 KGHSH, CDR2 LQKENI. Looking up the rest from reference TRBV18 and TRBJ2-1 gives the full variable domain: NAGVMQNPRHLVRRRGQEARLRCSPMKGHSHVYWYRQLPEEGLKFMVYLQKENIIDESGMPKERFSAEFPKEGPSILRIQQVVRGDSAAYFCAGGTGEVEQFFGPGTRLTVL.

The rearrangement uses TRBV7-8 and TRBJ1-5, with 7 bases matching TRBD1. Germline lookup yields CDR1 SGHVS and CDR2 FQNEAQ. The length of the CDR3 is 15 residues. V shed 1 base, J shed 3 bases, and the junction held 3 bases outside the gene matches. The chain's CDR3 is CASSLVGTVNQPQHF. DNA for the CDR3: TGTGCCAGCAGCTTAGTGGGGACAGTCAATCAGCCCCAGCATTTT.

The CDR3 DNA is TGTGCCAGCAGTTCTTTAGATACCGAAAAACTGTTTTTT. It codes for CASSSLDTEKLFF. The V gene is TRBV6-5, the J gene TRBJ1-4; D ambiguous. Trimming cost V 4 bases and J 8 bases, with 11 bases left between them. The CDR3 loop spans 13 amino acids. CDR1 and CDR2 (germline): MNHEY, SVGAGI.

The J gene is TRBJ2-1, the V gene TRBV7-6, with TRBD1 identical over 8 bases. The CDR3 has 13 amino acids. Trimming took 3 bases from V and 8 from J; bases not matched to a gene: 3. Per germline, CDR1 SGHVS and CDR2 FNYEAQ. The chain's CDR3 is CASSLDRVYEQFF. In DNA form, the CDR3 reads TGTGCCAGCAGCTTGGACAGGGTCTATGAGCAGTTCTTC.

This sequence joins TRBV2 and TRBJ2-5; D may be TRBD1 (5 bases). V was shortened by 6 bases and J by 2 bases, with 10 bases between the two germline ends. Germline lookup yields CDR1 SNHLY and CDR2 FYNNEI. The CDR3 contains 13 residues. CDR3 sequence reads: CASSSTEQETQYF. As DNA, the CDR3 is TGTGCCAGCAGCTCGACAGAACAAGAGACCCAGTACTTC.